These 20 T cell receptor beta chains originate from one sample sequenced in a study of blood T cell repertoires in COVID-19. TCRdb's table, derived via immunoSEQ multiplex PCR, lists solely in-frame clones and lacks some. The sample has nearly 200,000 clones; 84% are singletons. Sequenced sample: peripheral blood. All receptors derive from a human donor in a cohort sampled during active COVID-19.

The V and J genes are TRBV7-9 and TRBJ2-1; D perhaps matches TRBD2 (7 bases). This CDR3 has 16 residues. V was clipped by 5 bases and J by 4 bases, with 18 bases between them. Per the germline V gene, CDR1 is SEHNR and CDR2 is FQNEAQ (reference sequence). In DNA, the CDR3 is TGTGCCAGCAGCCTCTTGGGGGGGGCGGAATACAATGAGCAGTTCTTC. Translation: CASSLLGGAEYNEQFF.

The J gene is TRBJ2-1, the V gene TRBV19, with D possibly TRBD2 on 7 matching bases. Germline CDR1 is LNHDA and CDR2 is SQIVND (reference sequence). Trimming took 8 bases from V and 4 from J, leaving 21 bases between them. This CDR3 spans 16 amino acids. The DNA of the CDR3 is TGTGCCAGTGGGGGCTTAGAGCGGGGCGGGTACAATGAGCAGTTCTTC. Translation: CASGGLERGGYNEQFF. The whole variable domain, remainder taken from reference TRBV19 and TRBJ2-1, is DGGITQSPKYLFRKEGQNVTLSCEQNLNHDAMYWYRQDPGQGLRLIYYSQIVNDFQKGDIAEGYSVSREKKESFPLTVTSAQKNPTAFYLCASGGLERGGYNEQFFGPGTRLTVL.

The rearrangement links TRBV2 to TRBJ1-3; D call uncertain. The V end was cut by 8 bases, the J end by 2 bases, with 10 bases between. Germline CDR1 and CDR2: SNHLY and FYNNEI. The CDR3 has 13 residues. CDR3 nucleotides: TGTGCCAGCCGCGAGGGTGCTGGAAACACCATATATTTT. Residues: CASREGAGNTIYF.

The genes are TRBV3-1 (or the pseudogene TRBV3-2) and TRBJ2-2, with D possibly TRBD2 on 5 matching bases. CDR3 length: 12 amino acids. V was shortened by 4 bases and J by 5 bases, with 5 bases between the two germline ends. The germline CDR1 and CDR2 sequences are LGHDT and YNNKEL (reference sequence). Here the CDR3 reads CASSLATGELFF. The CDR3 coding sequence is TGTGCCAGCAGCCTAGCGACCGGGGAGCTGTTTTTT.

As DNA, the CDR3 is TGTGCCAGCAGCTCCCTAATGGGACAGGACGGAAACACCATATATTTT. As protein: CASSSLMGQDGNTIYF. The V gene is TRBV7-9, the J gene TRBJ1-3; 8 bases are shared with TRBD1. The CDR3 sequence is 16 residues long. V shed 4 bases, J shed 4 bases, and the junction held 9 bases outside the gene matches. Germline CDR1 reads SEHNR; CDR2 reads FQNEAQ (reference sequence).

J is TRBJ2-1 and V is TRBV5-1; 7 nucleotides match TRBD2. The CDR3 extends over 15 amino acids. The junction had 8 bases not matched to a gene; V was cut back by 5 bases and J by 3 bases. Germline lookup yields CDR1 SGHRS and CDR2 YFSETQ. The CDR3 loop is CASRSRAGDYNEQFF. Written as DNA, the CDR3 is TGCGCCAGCAGATCTCGGGCGGGGGACTACAATGAGCAGTTCTTC.

This rearrangement joins TRBV11-2 to TRBJ2-6; no reliable D call. This CDR3 spans 18 amino acids. V was shortened by 4 bases and J by 0 bases, with 16 bases between the two germline ends. Germline V CDR1 and CDR2: SGHAT, FQNNGV. DNA for the CDR3: TGTGCCAGCAGCTCATTAGTATTCCGTTACTCTGGGGCCAACGTCCTGACTTTC. It yields the protein CASSSLVFRYSGANVLTF.

The chain has TRBV29-1 and TRBJ1-2; D unresolved. CDR3 size: 11 residues. V lost 5 bases to trimming and J lost 8 bases, with 12 bases between them. Germline V CDR1 and CDR2: SQVTM, ANQGSEA. The DNA for the CDR3 is TGCAGCGTTTCGCTGGGCTGGGGCTACACCTTC. The encoded protein is CSVSLGWGYTF.

V gene TRBV28 combines with J gene TRBJ1-4, with D perhaps TRBD1 (6 bases). The CDR3 loop spans 13 amino acids. The V end was cut by 11 bases, the J end by 11 bases, with 21 bases between. Per the germline V gene, CDR1 is MDHEN and CDR2 is SYDVKM. Here the CDR3 reads CAVPGPSGDKLFF. The CDR3 DNA is TGTGCCGTACCGGGGCCATCAGGGGATAAACTGTTTTTT.

This chain uses TRBV18 with TRBJ1-5, with D possibly being TRBD1 (5 bases). The CDR3 covers 13 residues. Trimming took 3 bases from V and 7 from J, leaving 10 bases between them. In germline, CDR1 is KGHSH, CDR2 LQKENI. CDR3 residues: CASSPGAGQPQHF. The CDR3 nucleotides read TGTGCCAGCTCACCTGGGGCAGGCCAGCCCCAGCATTTT.

This clone showed up just a few times. The chain couples TRBV15 to TRBJ2-5; TRBD2 aligns across 7 bases. In germline, CDR1 is LNHNV, CDR2 YYDKDF (reference sequence). V shed 3 bases, J shed 4 bases, and the junction held 2 bases outside the gene matches. The CDR3 has 13 residues. The CDR3: CATSSWGGETQYF. The CDR3 DNA is TGTGCCACCAGCAGCTGGGGGGGAGAGACCCAGTACTTC.

This clone was counted ten times or more. This chain joins TRBV27 and TRBJ1-2; a weak D match, TRBD1 (5 bases). The CDR3 is made up of 13 amino acids. The germline V gene encodes CDR1 MNHEY and CDR2 SMNVEV (reference sequence). Trimming cost V 6 bases and J 7 bases, with 15 bases left between them. This CDR3 reads CASSPAGYIGYTF. The CDR3 DNA sequence: TGTGCCAGCAGCCCGGCAGGGTACATTGGCTACACCTTC.

This clone was recorded once. DNA of the CDR3: TGTGCCAGCAGCTCGGGACTAGCGGGGACCGGGGAGCTGTTTTTT. The encoded protein is CASSSGLAGTGELFF. The V call is TRBV7-3, the J call TRBJ2-2; TRBD2 agrees at 13 bases. CDR1 and CDR2 (germline): SGHTA, FQGTGA. Trimming took 4 bases from V and 5 from J; bases not matched to a gene: 1. The CDR3 spans 15 residues.

A few counts support this clone. The rearrangement links TRBV18 to TRBJ1-1, with TRBD1 as a possible D gene (5 bases). The CDR3 runs 15 residues. Trimming removed 3 bases from V and 1 base from J, with 12 bases in between. Germline V gene data show CDR1 as KGHSH and CDR2 as LQKENI. The CDR3 DNA is TGTGCCAGCTCACCCCAGCAGGGAGGGAACACTGAAGCTTTCTTT. As protein: CASSPQQGGNTEAFF.

The chain recombines TRBV7-3 with TRBJ2-2, with D unresolved. The ends were cut back, 5 bases at V and 4 bases at J, with 8 bases in the middle. The length of the CDR3 is 13 residues. Germline lookup yields CDR1 SGHTA and CDR2 FQGTGA. The CDR3 DNA is TGTGCCAGCAGCCCCGTCGGCACCGGGGAGCTGTTTTTT. It translates to CASSPVGTGELFF. The variable domain in full, with the rest retrieved from reference TRBV7-3 and TRBJ2-2, is GAGVSQTPSNKVTEKGKYVELRCDPISGHTALYWYRQSLGQGPEFLIYFQGTGAADDSGLPNDRFFAVRPEGSVSTLKIQRTERGDSAVYLCASSPVGTGELFFGEGSRLTVL.

The chain employs TRBV3-1 (or the pseudogene TRBV3-2) and TRBJ2-7, with TRBD1 identical over 7 bases. The CDR3 sequence is 15 residues long. CDR1 is LGHDT and CDR2 is YNNKEL in the germline V gene (reference sequence). The CDR3 DNA is TGTGCCAGCAGCCAAGGGGCAGGGGGATTCTACGACCTAGAAGTC. This translates into CASSQGAGGFYDLEV.

The rearrangement links TRBV25-1 to TRBJ1-1; 10 bases fit TRBD1. CDR1 is MGHDK and CDR2 is SYGVNS in the germline V gene. The trim removed 5 bases at V and 5 bases at J, leaving 11 bases unmatched. The CDR3 is made up of 16 amino acids. CDR3 DNA: TGTGCCAGCAGTAAGAGCTTCCGGGACAGGGGTACTGAAGCTTTCTTT. Protein: CASSKSFRDRGTEAFF. The full variable domain, with the rest looked up from reference TRBV25-1 and TRBJ1-1, is EADIYQTPRYLVIGTGKKITLECSQTMGHDKMYWYQQDPGMELHLIHYSYGVNSTEKGDLSSESTVSRIRTEHFPLTLESARPSHTSQYLCASSKSFRDRGTEAFFGQGTRLTVV.

This chain links TRBV7-6 with TRBJ2-7; D is unclear. The CDR3 is made up of 19 amino acids. V dropped 1 base and J dropped 2 bases, with 24 bases sitting between them. CDR1 SGHVS and CDR2 FNYEAQ come from the germline V gene. CDR3 bases: TGTGCCAGCAGCTTAGAGACACTCTCTACCGCCGGCAAACCCTACGAGCAGTACTTC. Its translation is CASSLETLSTAGKPYEQYF.

This clone has a handful of counts. The sample holds other DNA sequences that translate to the same CDR3. The CDR3, as DNA: TGCGCCAGCAGTTTCAGCGGATCTCAGCCCCAGCATTTT. This encodes CASSFSGSQPQHF. The chain combines TRBV5-1 with TRBJ1-5, with D unclear. The V end was cut by 5 bases, the J end by 6 bases, with 12 bases between. From germline, CDR1 is SGHRS and CDR2 YFSETQ. There are 13 residues in the CDR3.

The chain is built from TRBV6-2 or TRBV6-3 and TRBJ2-7; TRBD1 is a possible D gene (6 bases). There are 13 residues in the CDR3. V lost 6 bases and J 3 bases, leaving 12 bases between the germline ends. Germline V gene data show CDR1 as MNHEY and CDR2 as SVGEGT. In nucleotides, the CDR3 is TGTGCCAGCAGCGGCGGACAGCTCTACGAGCAGTACTTC. Protein sequence: CASSGGQLYEQYF.